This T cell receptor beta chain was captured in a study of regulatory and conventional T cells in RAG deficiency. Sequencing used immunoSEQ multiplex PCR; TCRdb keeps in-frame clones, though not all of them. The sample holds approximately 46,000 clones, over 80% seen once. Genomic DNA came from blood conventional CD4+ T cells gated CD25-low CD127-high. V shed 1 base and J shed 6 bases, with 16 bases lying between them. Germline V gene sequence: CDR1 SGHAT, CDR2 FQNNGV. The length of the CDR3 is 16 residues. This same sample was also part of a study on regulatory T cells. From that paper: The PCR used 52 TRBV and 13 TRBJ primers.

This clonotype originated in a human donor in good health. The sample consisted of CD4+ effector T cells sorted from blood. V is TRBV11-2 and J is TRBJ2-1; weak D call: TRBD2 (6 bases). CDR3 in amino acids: CASSLAGEVKGNEQFF. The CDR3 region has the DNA TGTGCCAGCAGCTTAGCGGGAGAAGTGAAAGGCAATGAGCAGTTCTTC.